The 13 T cell receptor beta chains below all came from one sample that was sequenced in a study of long-term antiretroviral therapy in people with HIV. Version v3.0 of the immunoSEQ assay was performed at survey level. Repertoires were generated with immunoSEQ multiplex PCR, while TCRdb's copy carries only in-frame clones and drops some. The top ten hold 8% to 10% of the sample, which has some 20,000 clones, 76% seen once. The sequencing used unsorted PBMCs, collected 0.5 years before starting antiretroviral therapy. Receptors were obtained from a man between 18 and 29 years old with HIV.

This chain links TRBV18 with TRBJ2-3, with TRBD2 matching over 9 bases. J gave up 4 bases and V 2 bases, and 4 bases lay outside the gene matches. The CDR3 has 15 residues. CDR1 is KGHSH, CDR2 LQKENI, per germline. This CDR3 reads CASSPGTSLSDTQYF. For the CDR3, the DNA is TGTGCCAGCTCACCAGGGACTAGCCTTTCAGATACGCAGTATTTT.

The chain couples TRBV6-5 to TRBJ2-1; D gene unclear. Germline V gene lookup returns CDR1 MNHEY and CDR2 SVGAGI. The V and J ends lost 0 bases and 5 bases respectively, with 5 bases between them. The CDR3 spans 13 residues. Here the CDR3 DNA reads TGTGCCAGCAGTTACTCAGGTAACAATGAGCAGTTCTTC. Amino acids: CASSYSGNNEQFF.

The rearrangement uses TRBV5-6 and TRBJ1-1; D is ambiguous. Trimming took off 1 base at V and 5 bases at J, with 9 bases between the two ends. Germline CDR1 is SGHDT and CDR2 is YYEEEE. This CDR3 comprises 13 residues. The DNA of the CDR3 is TGTGCCAGCAGCTTGAATTGGGGAACTGAAGCTTTCTTT. Its translation: CASSLNWGTEAFF.

The chain recombines TRBV9 with TRBJ2-7, with TRBD2 identical over 7 bases. J gave up 5 bases and V 4 bases, and 9 bases lay outside the gene matches. This CDR3 region has 14 residues. CDR1 and CDR2 (germline): SGDLS, YYNGEE. CDR3 protein: CASSYGREVHEQYF. The DNA for the CDR3 is TGTGCCAGCAGCTATGGACGGGAGGTCCACGAGCAGTACTTC.

The V call is TRBV27, the J call TRBJ1-2; 10 nucleotides line up with TRBD1. This CDR3 is 15 amino acids long. Germline-derived CDR1 and CDR2 are MNHEY and SMNVEV (reference sequence). Losses at the gene ends were 0 bases for V and 6 bases for J; bases not matched to a gene: 4. CDR3: CASSLSRGQGNGYTF. The CDR3 nucleotides are TGTGCCAGCAGTTTATCCCGGGGACAGGGGAATGGCTACACCTTC.

The V call is TRBV9, the J call TRBJ1-2; D is possibly TRBD1 (5 bases). Germline V gene lookup returns CDR1 SGDLS and CDR2 YYNGEE. Between the trimmed V and J ends, which lost 0 bases and 4 bases, there was a span of 10 bases. This CDR3 spans 14 amino acids. The CDR3 DNA is TGTGCCAGCAGCGTAGGTGACAGCTCCTATGGCTACACCTTC. Residues: CASSVGDSSYGYTF.

This chain links TRBV2 with TRBJ2-1; maybe TRBD2 (6 bases). Germline lookup yields CDR1 SNHLY and CDR2 FYNNEI. The CDR3 is 18 residues long. V lost 5 bases, J lost 8 bases, and 28 bases lay in between. CDR3 nucleotide sequence: TGTGCCAGCAGTCCCGCCGCCCTTAGAAGCGGTAGGAGGGATGAGCAGTTCTTC. Translation: CASSPAALRSGRRDEQFF. The whole variable domain, remainder taken from reference TRBV2 and TRBJ2-1, is EPEVTQTPSHQVTQMGQEVILRCVPISNHLYFYWYRQILGQKVEFLVSFYNNEISEKSEIFDDQFSVERPDGSNFTLKIRSTKLEDSAMYFCASSPAALRSGRRDEQFFGPGTRLTVL.

The chain uses TRBV11-2 and TRBJ2-1, with 7 bases that match TRBD2. With 5 bases clipped from V and 0 bases from J, the junction kept 7 bases outside the gene matches. Germline assignment: CDR1 SGHAT and CDR2 FQNNGV. The CDR3 is 16 amino acids. CDR3 amino acids: CASSSRDYYSYNEQFF. CDR3 DNA: TGTGCCAGCAGCAGCCGGGACTACTACTCCTACAATGAGCAGTTCTTC.

This clone was counted once. This chain uses TRBV7-9 with TRBJ2-7, with D maybe TRBD1 (6 bases). V was clipped by 6 bases and J by 2 bases, with 29 bases between them. The CDR3 is 19 amino acids. CDR1 SEHNR and CDR2 FQNEAQ come from the germline V gene (reference sequence). CDR3 amino acids: CASSPQAQGPEKPAYEQYF. CDR3 DNA sequence: TGTGCCAGCAGTCCCCAAGCTCAGGGGCCAGAGAAACCGGCCTACGAGCAGTACTTC.

The chain has TRBV5-1 and TRBJ2-7; D unresolved. With 0 bases removed from V and 2 bases from J, the gap between germline ends came to 9 bases. CDR1 is SGHRS, CDR2 YFSETQ, per germline. This CDR3 is 14 amino acids long. In nucleotides, the CDR3 is TGCGCCAGCAGCTTGGGCGGCGGAACCTACGAGCAGTACTTC. Translated, it gives CASSLGGGTYEQYF.

The rearrangement links TRBV7-9 to TRBJ2-1, with a possible D match to TRBD2 (5 bases). Trimming shortened V by 0 bases and J by 4 bases, and 16 bases separated the two germline ends. CDR3 length: 17 residues. CDR1 and CDR2 (germline): SEHNR, FQNEAQ (reference sequence). The CDR3 DNA follows: TGTGCCAGCAGCTTAGCAGGAGGAATATACCTTTACAATGAGCAGTTCTTC. Encoded protein: CASSLAGGIYLYNEQFF.

The chain employs TRBV14 and TRBJ2-1; TRBD2 matches 8 bases. V was clipped by 1 base and J by 4 bases; unmatched bases: 3. This CDR3 contains 15 residues. Germline V gene data show CDR1 as SGHDN and CDR2 as FVKESK. The CDR3: CASSQGTSLYNEQFF. CDR3 in DNA: TGTGCCAGCAGCCAAGGGACTAGCCTTTACAATGAGCAGTTCTTC.

The chain combines TRBV19 with TRBJ1-1, with D possibly being TRBD1 (6 bases). Trimming removed 7 bases from V and 7 bases from J, with 22 bases in between. The CDR3 covers 15 residues. Looked up from germline, CDR1 is LNHDA and CDR2 is SQIVND (reference sequence). The CDR3: CASTPKVGASIEAFF. The CDR3 nucleotides read TGTGCCAGTACCCCCAAGGTGGGGGCTTCAATTGAAGCTTTCTTT.